The 25 T cell receptor beta chains below all came from one sample that was sequenced in a study of T cells in localized non-small cell lung cancer. Sequenced by immunoSEQ multiplex PCR; TCRdb stores in-frame clones only, minus some. The table has over 30,000 clones, around nine tenths seen once. The sample in question was peripheral blood, obtained before any cancer treatment. These receptors were obtained from a woman between 35 and 70 years old with stage I lung adenocarcinoma.

Concerning this clone itself: A junction end diverges from the germline sequence, so it may reflect a read error. The chain has TRBV5-8 and TRBJ1-2; TRBD1 agrees at 8 bases. Germline CDR1 reads SGHTS; CDR2 reads YDEGEE. The CDR3 covers 13 residues. The CDR3 protein is CASSLDLGQVLAF. The DNA for the CDR3 is TGTGCCAGCAGCTTGGACTTGGGACAGGTCCTTGCCTTC.

The chain employs TRBV30 and TRBJ1-2; D may be TRBD1 (5 bases). The V end lost 2 bases, the J end lost 4 bases, and 11 bases lay between the germline ends. The germline CDR1 and CDR2 sequences are GTSNPN and SVGIG (reference sequence). The CDR3 has 13 residues. CDR3 nucleotides: TGTGCCTGGAGTAGGGACCGACCCTATGGCTACACCTTC. Its translation is CAWSRDRPYGYTF. Full variable domain (outside the CDR3, taken from reference TRBV30 and TRBJ1-2): SQTIHQWPATLVQPVGSPLSLECTVEGTSNPNLYWYRQAAGRGLQLLFYSVGIGQISSEVPQNLSASRPQDRQFILSSKKLLLSDSGFYLCAWSRDRPYGYTFGSGTRLTVV.

The rearrangement joins TRBV9 to TRBJ2-1; D unclear. The V and J ends lost 3 bases and 4 bases respectively, with 17 bases between them. Germline V gives CDR1 SGDLS, CDR2 YYNGEE. The CDR3 spans 16 residues. The CDR3 here is CASSGWPTGGYNEQFF. The CDR3 DNA reads as TGTGCCAGCAGCGGATGGCCGACGGGTGGTTACAATGAGCAGTTCTTC.

The chain employs TRBV28 and TRBJ2-1; D is possibly TRBD1 (6 bases). The CDR3 is 19 amino acids. The V gene's germline CDR1 is MDHEN and CDR2 SYDVKM. The ends were cut back, 3 bases at V and 2 bases at J, with 23 bases in the middle. This CDR3 reads CASSFSHLKTGSTYNEQFF. The CDR3 coding sequence is TGTGCCAGCAGTTTTTCCCACCTAAAGACAGGATCTACCTACAATGAGCAGTTCTTC.

The CDR3 reads CASYRQEMNTEAFF. The CDR3 nucleotides read TGTGCCAGCTATCGACAGGAGATGAACACTGAAGCTTTCTTT. The genes are TRBV28 and TRBJ1-1, with D maybe TRBD1 (6 bases). The CDR3 length is 14 residues. Germline CDR1 reads MDHEN; CDR2 reads SYDVKM. V was trimmed by 8 bases and J by 0 bases, leaving 13 bases between them.

The chain couples TRBV11-3 to TRBJ2-1; no clear D. The CDR3 covers 16 residues. V dropped 1 base and J dropped 1 base, with 11 bases sitting between them. CDR1 and CDR2 (germline): SGHNT, YENEEA. The CDR3 nucleotides read TGTGCCAGCAGCTTAGGTCGAGGAAGATCCTACAATGAGCAGTTCTTC. This gives the protein CASSLGRGRSYNEQFF.

The chain links TRBV18 to TRBJ2-3, with TRBD1 matching 8 bases. Looked up from germline, CDR1 is KGHSH and CDR2 is LQKENI. The CDR3 totals 18 residues. Trimming removed 4 bases from V and 1 base from J; junction bases left unmatched: 13. DNA of the CDR3: TGTGCCAGCTCACGGGGACAGGCTGTTGGGATCCGCACAGATACGCAGTATTTT. Amino acid sequence: CASSRGQAVGIRTDTQYF.

The V call is TRBV30, the J call TRBJ1-6, with TRBD1 as a possible D gene (5 bases). The CDR3 extends over 13 amino acids. CDR1 is GTSNPN and CDR2 is SVGIG in the germline V gene (reference sequence). Trimming took off 2 bases at V and 10 bases at J, with 12 bases between the two ends. CDR3 region: CAWSPQGDSPLHF. The CDR3 bases are TGTGCCTGGAGTCCGCAGGGTGACTCACCCCTCCACTTT.

The chain recombines TRBV19 with TRBJ1-1; 8 bases are shared with TRBD1. Per germline, CDR1 LNHDA and CDR2 SQIVND (reference sequence). This CDR3 comprises 14 residues. V lost 5 bases and J lost 3; bases outside the gene matches: 5. The CDR3 region has the DNA TGTGCCAGTAGTGCCAGGGGGCCGGACACTGAAGCTTTCTTT. It encodes CASSARGPDTEAFF.

The V call is TRBV19, the J call TRBJ2-3; TRBD2 aligns across 8 bases. CDR3 length equals 15 residues. Germline CDR1 is LNHDA and CDR2 is SQIVND (reference sequence). V lost 3 bases and J lost 2; bases outside the gene matches: 4. The CDR3 DNA is TGTGCCAGTAGTATCTCTAGCGGGTACACAGATACGCAGTATTTT. It codes for CASSISSGYTDTQYF.

This chain connects TRBV6-5 to TRBJ2-1, with TRBD2 matching 13 bases. The CDR3 is 13 amino acids. In germline, CDR1 is MNHEY, CDR2 SVGAGI. V gave up 4 bases and J gave up 14 bases; unmatched junction bases: 5. The CDR3 coding sequence is TGTGCCAGCAGTTCCGGACTAGCGGGAGACAAGTTCTTC. Protein product: CASSSGLAGDKFF.

The chain has TRBV13 and TRBJ2-3; 16 bases are shared with TRBD2. CDR1 and CDR2 (germline): PRHDT, FYEKMQ (reference sequence). This CDR3 spans 19 amino acids. V gave up 4 bases and J gave up 2 bases; unmatched junction bases: 9. The DNA for the CDR3 is TGTGCCAGCAGCTCCCCCACGGGACTAGCGGGAGGGCACACAGATACGCAGTATTTT. It encodes CASSSPTGLAGGHTDTQYF.

CDR3 DNA: TGTGCCAGCAGTCGGGGCCACGAGCAGTACTTC. Translated: CASSRGHEQYF. The chain is built from TRBV27 and TRBJ2-7; TRBD1 or TRBD2 may be the D gene (5 bases each). Looked up from germline, CDR1 is MNHEY and CDR2 is SMNVEV (reference sequence). V was trimmed by 5 bases and J by 5 bases, leaving 7 bases between them. The CDR3 runs to 11 residues.

This clone has only one observation. This rearrangement joins TRBV18 to TRBJ2-1; TRBD1 aligns across 9 bases. This CDR3 region has 13 residues. Looked up from germline, CDR1 is KGHSH and CDR2 is LQKENI. Trimming at V came to 3 bases and at J to 9 bases, leaving 3 bases not matched to a gene. CDR3 in amino acids: CASSPGQGTEQFF. The CDR3 coding sequence is TGTGCCAGCTCACCGGGACAGGGCACTGAGCAGTTCTTC.

The sample holds one count of this clone. V and J are TRBV19 and TRBJ1-1; TRBD1 is a possible D gene (5 bases). The CDR3 extends over 13 amino acids. From germline, CDR1 is LNHDA and CDR2 SQIVND (reference sequence). V lost 1 base and J lost 8, with 11 bases in between. DNA of the CDR3: TGTGCCAGTAGTATAGCCGACAGCCCCGAAGCTTTCTTT. Protein sequence: CASSIADSPEAFF.

The chain has TRBV4-1 and TRBJ2-1, with 7 bases aligning to TRBD1. This CDR3 is built from 16 residues. The germline gives CDR1 MGHRA, CDR2 YSYEKL. Trimming removed 6 bases from V and 4 bases from J; junction bases left unmatched: 12. This chain's CDR3 is CASSPTGTALYNEQFF. The CDR3 bases are TGCGCCAGCAGTCCTACCGGGACAGCCCTTTACAATGAGCAGTTCTTC.

The rearrangement joins TRBV5-4 to TRBJ2-5; the match to TRBD1 covers 7 bases. Germline CDR1 SGHNT, CDR2 YYREEE (reference sequence). This CDR3 is built from 14 residues. The ends lost 4 bases at V and 3 bases at J; junction bases unmatched: 6. The CDR3, as DNA: TGTGCCAGCAGCCAGTACGGGACAGAAGAGACCCAGTACTTC. Its translation is CASSQYGTEETQYF.

This clone came up once. The rearrangement uses TRBV28 and TRBJ1-4; TRBD1 matches 7 bases. Germline-derived CDR1 and CDR2 are MDHEN and SYDVKM. The CDR3 runs 15 residues. J lost 5 bases, V lost 4 bases, and 7 bases had no gene match. Here the CDR3 DNA reads TGTGCCAGCAGTTCAGGGGGGACAGCAAATGAAAAACTGTTTTTT. Its protein product is CASSSGGTANEKLFF.

V usage is TRBV18 and J usage is TRBJ2-5; TRBD2 agrees at 9 bases. Germline V gives CDR1 KGHSH, CDR2 LQKENI. V was clipped by 1 base and J by 5 bases; unmatched bases: 8. This CDR3 has 16 residues. CDR3 bases: TGTGCCAGCTCACCACTTATAGCGGGAGCGGGCGAGACCCAGTACTTC. Its protein is CASSPLIAGAGETQYF.

This chain uses TRBV6-1 with TRBJ2-4; D is perhaps TRBD1 (5 bases). V lost 1 base to trimming and J lost 10 bases, with 11 bases between them. CDR1 is MNHNS, CDR2 SASEGT, per germline. This CDR3 spans 13 amino acids. The CDR3 coding sequence is TGTGCCAGCAGTGAAGGTCAGGGAAGGATTCAGTACTTC. This translates into CASSEGQGRIQYF.

The chain carries TRBV7-2 and TRBJ1-1, with D tentatively TRBD1 (5 bases). This CDR3 contains 14 residues. CDR1 and CDR2 (germline): SGHTA, FQGNSA. The V end was cut by 0 bases, the J end by 5 bases, with 10 bases between. CDR3 nucleotides: TGTGCCAGCAGCTTAGCGAACAGGAGGACTGAAGCTTTCTTT. The encoded protein is CASSLANRRTEAFF. Looking up the rest from reference TRBV7-2 and TRBJ1-1 gives the full variable domain: GAGVSQSPSNKVTEKGKDVELRCDPISGHTALYWYRQSLGQGLEFLIYFQGNSAPDKSGLPSDRFSAERTGGSVSTLTIQRTQQEDSAVYLCASSLANRRTEAFFGQGTRLTVV.

The chain carries TRBV6-1 and TRBJ2-3, with TRBD2 identical over 11 bases. V was pared by 2 bases and J by 3 bases, with 10 bases of the junction left unmatched. The germline gives CDR1 MNHNS, CDR2 SASEGT. The CDR3 is made up of 18 amino acids. The CDR3 is CASSESLNLAGGTDTQYF. The CDR3 DNA reads TGTGCCAGCAGTGAATCTCTAAACTTAGCGGGAGGGACAGATACGCAGTATTTT.

This sequence joins TRBV19 and TRBJ1-5; no reliable D call. This CDR3 contains 15 residues. Trimming left V 2 bases short and J 2 bases short, with 10 bases between. Germline CDR1 is LNHDA and CDR2 is SQIVND (reference sequence). CDR3 amino acids: CASSISTRGNQPQHF. In nucleotides, the CDR3 is TGTGCCAGTAGTATAAGTACGCGGGGCAATCAGCCCCAGCATTTT. The whole variable domain, remainder taken from reference TRBV19 and TRBJ1-5, is DGGITQSPKYLFRKEGQNVTLSCEQNLNHDAMYWYRQDPGQGLRLIYYSQIVNDFQKGDIAEGYSVSREKKESFPLTVTSAQKNPTAFYLCASSISTRGNQPQHFGDGTRLSIL.

This chain uses TRBV19 with TRBJ2-1, with D possibly TRBD1 on 5 matching bases. Trimming cost V 7 bases and J 0 bases, with 25 bases left between them. CDR1 is LNHDA and CDR2 is SQIVND in the germline V gene (reference sequence). This CDR3 has 19 residues. The CDR3 DNA is TGTGCCAGTAAGACCATCGGACGGTCGGGCGGACACTCCTACAATGAGCAGTTCTTC. This gives the protein CASKTIGRSGGHSYNEQFF.

This chain uses TRBV2 with TRBJ2-2, with a tentative D call TRBD1 (6 bases). Trimming took off 5 bases at V and 1 base at J, with 14 bases between the two ends. This CDR3 spans 16 amino acids. Germline CDR1 SNHLY, CDR2 FYNNEI. CDR3 nucleotide sequence: TGTGCCAGCAGTCTACAGGGCCTTTTGAACACCGGGGAGCTGTTTTTT. Protein sequence: CASSLQGLLNTGELFF. The full variable domain, rest sourced from reference TRBV2 and TRBJ2-2, is EPEVTQTPSHQVTQMGQEVILRCVPISNHLYFYWYRQILGQKVEFLVSFYNNEISEKSEIFDDQFSVERPDGSNFTLKIRSTKLEDSAMYFCASSLQGLLNTGELFFGEGSRLTVL.